The 2 T cell receptor beta chains listed next were all sequenced from one sample in a study of T cell repertoires in cytomegalovirus infection. These receptors are not linked to any known antigen. Each CDR3 protein is one row after TCRdb ran MiXCR on the reads. This table holds about 700,000 distinct CDR3 sequences, around a third found once. The sample here was cultured PBMCs, taken from culture after CMV antigen stimulation. The receptors shown here come from a human donor in good health (CMV status not recorded). Some clones in this sample may be carry-over from other donors' samples.

The chain links TRBV11-2 to TRBJ1-2, with 9 bases fitting TRBD1. Germline V lookup: CDR1 SGHAT, CDR2 FQNNGV. The CDR3 is 15 amino acids. Trimming cost V 3 bases and J 6 bases; bases outside gene matches: 8. CDR3 nucleotide sequence: TGTGCCAGCAGCTTCCGACAGGGGGGGATCGATGGCTACACCTTC. It yields the protein CASSFRQGGIDGYTF.

The chain links TRBV4-1 to TRBJ1-5; D is possibly TRBD1 (6 bases). CDR1 MGHRA and CDR2 YSYEKL come from the germline V gene. The V and J ends lost 1 base and 7 bases respectively, with 11 bases between them. The CDR3 covers 14 residues. CDR3 in amino acids: CASSQATGPQPQHF. The CDR3 DNA reads as TGCGCCAGCAGCCAAGCAACAGGGCCCCAGCCCCAGCATTTT.